This T cell receptor beta chain was found in a study of cytomegalovirus exposure and HLA in healthy donors. Whole-study results and caveats: Most sequenced TCRs were rare (though some public TCRs occurred in many donors). Under in vitro conditions, a few CMV-associated chains were confirmed as specific for CMV antigens.

The protocol was immunoSEQ multiplex PCR, while the TCRdb copy is restricted to in-frame clones and leaves out a portion. In the table there are about 140,000 clones, around 93% of which are singletons. Details on this clone: Its specificity is not known.

This receptor was taken from a man aged 18 to 29 in good health and CMV-seropositive. Sequencing was carried out using PBMCs.

CDR3 sequence: CASSLRQGLAGGRAYEQYF. For the CDR3, the DNA is TGTGCCAGCAGTTTAAGACAGGGACTAGCGGGAGGGCGAGCCTACGAGCAGTACTTC. The chain carries TRBV28 and TRBJ2-7, with TRBD2 matching over 16 bases. CDR1 MDHEN and CDR2 SYDVKM come from the germline V gene. The ends lost 2 bases at V and 2 bases at J; junction bases unmatched: 9. This CDR3 has 19 amino acids.